The sequence of this T cell receptor (beta chain) was determined in a study of human T cells and chemical hapten exposure. Study conclusions and caveats: PT1 expanded TCR numbers rose with patch test score.

V was clipped by 3 bases and J by 4 bases; unmatched bases: 4. Per germline, CDR1 WNHNN and CDR2 SYGVQD (reference sequence). The CDR3 has 15 residues. This clonotype has ten or more counts. No antigen is known for it. TCRdb processed the RACE reads anew with MiXCR; each CDR3 protein has one entry. The sample records over 70,000 distinct CDR3 sequences, 11% being singletons. As for time point: patch test 3, about 24 weeks after DPC sensitization. Treatment described: therapeutic diphenylcyclopropenone sensitization with weekly scalp DPC. The chain combines TRBV10-1 with TRBJ2-3; 10 positions match TRBD2. The sample here was whole blood, taken in connection with sensitization to the hapten diphenylcyclopropenone (DPC). This clonotype was sampled from a woman younger than 45 with alopecia areata. Some clones in this sample may be carry-over from other donors' samples. CDR3 DNA sequence: TGCGCCAGCAGTGAAATAGCGGGGGGCCCAGATACGCAGTATTTT. Amino acid sequence: CASSEIAGGPDTQYF.